This is a list of T cell receptor beta chains from one sample in a study of control samples from healthy donors and cancer patients. Measured with immunoSEQ multiplex PCR; TCRdb has only the in-frame clones, and not every one. This table holds 150,000 to 200,000 clones, about 91% found once. Specimen: blood. These receptors originate from a man in his late teens or twenties in good health. The CDR3 runs from the conserved cysteine through the conserved F or W. D genes are given only for firm matches. Size is stated for part of the rows, as once, few or many counts, or as a class when the clone is expanded.

D gene | J gene | clone size | V gene | CDR3 length | CDR3 protein | CDR3 DNA
TRBD1 | TRBJ1-1 | NA | TRBV2 | 12 | CASSWDRSEAFF | TGTGCCAGCAGCTGGGACAGGAGTGAAGCTTTCTTT
NA | TRBJ2-3 | NA | TRBV27 | 14 | CASSRRASTDTQYF | TGTGCCAGCAGTAGGCGGGCGAGCACAGATACGCAGTATTTT
NA | TRBJ2-2 | NA | TRBV9 | 16 | CASTRGGATNTGELFF | TGTGCCAGCACCCGCGGTGGGGCCACGAACACCGGGGAGCTGTTTTTT
NA | TRBJ2-5 | NA | TRBV2 | 14 | CASSDIPERETQYF | TGTGCCAGCAGTGACATTCCGGAGCGAGAGACCCAGTACTTC
NA | TRBJ2-7 | few | TRBV4-2 | 13 | CASSQENIYEQYF | TGTGCCAGCAGCCAAGAGAACATCTACGAGCAGTACTTC
NA | TRBJ1-1 | NA | TRBV30 | 13 | CASRRGANTEAFF | TGTGCCTCCAGACGGGGGGCGAACACTGAAGCTTTCTTT
NA | TRBJ2-1 | NA | TRBV27 | 15 | CASSLTGFEYNEQFF | TGTGCCAGCAGCCTAACAGGGTTTGAGTACAATGAGCAGTTCTTC
TRBD2 | TRBJ2-2 | NA | TRBV9 | 16 | CASSPERGGGTGELFF | TGTGCCAGCAGCCCGGAGCGGGGGGGAGGCACCGGGGAGCTGTTTTTT
NA | TRBJ2-1 | NA | TRBV4-3 | 13 | CASSQGQFNEQFF | TGCGCCAGCAGCCAAGGACAGTTTAATGAGCAGTTCTTC
NA | TRBJ1-1 | NA | TRBV24-1 | 14 | CATSDGPRGTEAFF | TGTGCCACCAGTGACGGACCCCGTGGTACTGAAGCTTTCTTT
TRBD2 | TRBJ2-1 | NA | TRBV27 | 15 | CASSYEPGLVNEQFF | TGTGCCAGCAGTTACGAACCGGGACTAGTGAATGAGCAGTTCTTC
TRBD1 | TRBJ2-7 | NA | TRBV24-1 | 14 | CATSEGGHSYEQYF | TGTGCCACCAGTGAAGGGGGCCACTCCTACGAGCAGTACTTC
TRBD1 | TRBJ2-1 | NA | TRBV9 | 16 | CASSVVGTETYNEQFF | TGTGCCAGCAGCGTAGTGGGGACAGAGACCTACAATGAGCAGTTCTTC
TRBD1 | TRBJ2-7 | NA | TRBV6-5 | 15 | CASRNTGQGTYEQYF | TGTGCCAGCAGAAATACTGGACAGGGGACCTACGAGCAGTACTTC
TRBD1 | TRBJ1-2 | NA | TRBV6-2/TRBV6-3 | 15 | CASSILDRKNYGYTF | TGTGCCAGCAGTATATTGGACAGGAAAAACTATGGCTACACCTTC
NA | TRBJ2-7 | NA | TRBV29-1 | 16 | CSVRAPTQTSSYEQYF | TGCAGCGTTCGCGCGCCGACACAGACAAGCTCCTACGAGCAGTACTTC
TRBD1 | TRBJ2-2 | NA | TRBV28 | 16 | CASSPRTGGNTGELFF | TGTGCCAGCAGTCCCCGGACAGGGGGGAACACCGGGGAGCTGTTTTTT
NA | TRBJ2-2 | NA | TRBV5-1 | 11 | CASSFPGELFF | TGCGCCAGCAGCTTCCCCGGGGAGCTGTTTTTT
NA | TRBJ2-6 | NA | TRBV3-1/TRBV3-2 | 13 | CASSPRGANVLTF | TGTGCCAGCAGCCCAAGGGGGGCCAACGTCCTGACTTTC
TRBD1 | TRBJ2-5 | NA | TRBV3-1/TRBV3-2 | 15 | CASSQGDSRQETQYF | TGTGCCAGCAGCCAGGGGGACAGTAGACAAGAGACCCAGTACTTC
NA | TRBJ2-7 | NA | TRBV28 | 15 | CASSFGGNKDYEQYF | TGTGCCAGCAGTTTTGGAGGGAATAAGGATTACGAGCAGTACTTC
NA | TRBJ2-1 | NA | TRBV27 | 16 | CASSSDGALLYNEQFF | TGTGCCAGCAGTTCAGACGGGGCCCTCCTATACAATGAGCAGTTCTTC
NA | TRBJ2-7 | NA | TRBV4-3 | 13 | CASSQVPGYEQYF | TGCGCCAGCAGCCAAGTCCCGGGTTACGAGCAGTACTTC
TRBD1 | TRBJ2-7 | once | TRBV19 | 13 | CASSMDRSYEQYF | TGTGCCAGTAGTATGGACAGGTCCTACGAGCAGTACTTC
TRBD1 | TRBJ1-6 | NA | TRBV6-2/TRBV6-3 | 16 | CASSSLTGGSGSPLHF | TGTGCCAGCAGTAGCCTTACAGGGGGAAGTGGTTCACCCCTCCACTTT
NA | TRBJ1-1 | NA | TRBV27 | 14 | CASRFLQQGTEAFF | TGTGCCAGCAGGTTCCTACAACAGGGCACTGAAGCTTTCTTT
NA | TRBJ1-4 | NA | TRBV28 | 14 | CASTNEGTNEKLFF | TGTGCCAGCACTAATGAGGGAACTAATGAAAAACTGTTTTTT
NA | TRBJ1-3 | NA | TRBV5-5 | 13 | CASSLGTGNTIYF | TGTGCCAGCAGCCTAGGGACTGGAAACACCATATATTTT
NA | TRBJ2-1 | NA | TRBV11-1 | 14 | CASSLRQFLNEQFF | TGTGCCAGCAGCCTGAGACAGTTCCTCAATGAGCAGTTCTTC
TRBD1 | TRBJ1-2 | once | TRBV18 | 15 | CASSPSTGTGDGYTF | TGTGCCAGCTCACCATCGACCGGGACAGGGGATGGCTACACCTTC
TRBD1 | TRBJ1-3 | few | TRBV7-9 | 18 | CASSPGGQGNRKGNTIYF | TGTGCCAGCAGCCCGGGGGGACAGGGTAATCGCAAAGGAAACACCATATATTTT
NA | TRBJ2-2 | NA | TRBV18 | 18 | CASSPQHGTHSNTGELFF | TGTGCCAGCTCACCACAACATGGGACCCACTCGAACACCGGGGAGCTGTTTTTT
NA | TRBJ2-1 | once | TRBV27 | 17 | CASSHAPPGVPYNEQFF | TGTGCCAGCAGCCACGCACCCCCGGGGGTCCCCTACAATGAGCAGTTCTTC
NA | TRBJ1-1 | NA | TRBV9 | 14 | CASRGSGENTEAFF | TGTGCCTCCAGGGGTAGCGGGGAAAACACTGAAGCTTTCTTT
TRBD1 | TRBJ1-5 | NA | TRBV6-5 | 14 | CASRGQGYNQPQHF | TGTGCCAGCAGGGGACAGGGGTACAATCAGCCCCAGCATTTT
NA | TRBJ1-2 | NA | TRBV19 | 13 | CASSSGPNYGYTF | TGTGCCAGTAGTTCCGGGCCAAACTATGGCTACACCTTC
NA | TRBJ2-7 | NA | TRBV27 | 15 | CASSTQGGGVYEQYF | TGTGCCAGCAGTACCCAGGGGGGCGGGGTCTACGAGCAGTACTTC
NA | TRBJ1-5 | NA | TRBV28 | 17 | CASRPAGEGENNQPQHF | TGTGCCAGCAGACCTGCCGGCGAGGGAGAGAACAATCAGCCCCAGCATTTT
NA | TRBJ2-2 | NA | TRBV6-6 | 13 | CASSHENTGELFF | TGTGCCAGCAGCCACGAAAACACCGGGGAGCTGTTTTTT
TRBD1 | TRBJ1-2 | NA | TRBV6-5 | 13 | CASSYDDRVGYTF | TGTGCCAGCAGTTACGATGACAGGGTTGGCTACACCTTC
TRBD1 | TRBJ1-5 | NA | TRBV4-2 | 16 | CASSQDAGQGYQPQHF | TGTGCCAGCAGCCAAGATGCGGGACAGGGCTATCAGCCCCAGCATTTT